Included here is one T cell receptor beta chain sequence, with context. Germline-derived CDR1 and CDR2 are KGHDR and SFDVKD. Trimming took 3 bases from V and 3 from J, leaving 10 bases between them. This CDR3 has 14 residues. For recovered donors of Cohort 3, there were two negative PCRs, clearance, or symptom resolution. In the study's own analysis: Amplified reference gene primers provided the basis for estimating nucleated cell counts. Libraries were prepared by immunoSEQ multiplex PCR; TCRdb keeps only in-frame clonotypes and omits some of them. V and J calls and clone size are given by that table; D and trimming were obtained from the DNA. Among hundreds of thousands of clones listed, around nine tenths were seen once. The data derive from a study of blood T cell repertoires in COVID-19. Across the study: Samples came from the United States, Italy and Spain, spanning acute and convalescent COVID-19.

What was sequenced was PBMCs or T cells enriched from blood (not recorded which). The receptor was isolated from a woman in her forties who had recovered from COVID-19. The chain carries TRBV24-1 and TRBJ1-2; no reliable D call. The CDR3 bases are TGTGCCACCAGTGATAGTAGCGACGACTATGGCTACACCTTC. Amino acid sequence: CATSDSSDDYGYTF.